The 20 T cell receptor beta chains below were found in one sample sequenced in a study of T-cell reconstitution after alpha-beta-depleted transplantation in children. The authors prepared the TCRbeta library with unique molecular identifiers. TCRdb processed the PCR reads anew with MiXCR; each CDR3 protein has one entry. This sample has about 190,000 distinct CDR3 sequences; roughly 10% occur once, and the top ten carry over 10%. The source material was PBMCs, sampled before TCRalphabeta/CD19-depleted stem cell transplant. The source is a boy between 2 and 10 years old with acute myeloid leukemia, due to receive a stem cell transplant.

Details on this clonotype: Germline and junction disagree at one end, which may indicate a read error. V gene TRBV7-9 combines with J gene TRBJ1-2; D is unresolved. Germline CDR1 reads SEHNR; CDR2 reads FQNEAQ (reference sequence). The length of the CDR3 is 15 residues. The CDR3, as DNA: TGTACCAGCAGCTTAGGATTCGGGGTTCCCTATGGCGACACCTTC. It yields the protein CTSSLGFGVPYGDTF. The entire variable domain, with the rest obtained from reference TRBV7-9 and TRBJ1-2, is as follows: DTGVSQNPRHKITKRGQNVTFRCDPISEHNRLYWYRQTLGQGPEFLTYFQNEAQLEKSRLLSDRFSAERPKGSFSTLEIQRTEQGDSAMYLCTSSLGFGVPYGDTFGSGTRLTVV.

This clonotype has a count of ten or more. The chain links TRBV6-5 to TRBJ2-1; no firm D call. The germline gives CDR1 MNHEY, CDR2 SVGAGI. This CDR3 is 16 amino acids long. V was trimmed by 5 bases and J by 0 bases, leaving 14 bases between them. CDR3 loop: CASSPTGWGSYNEQFF. In DNA, the CDR3 is TGTGCCAGCAGTCCCACGGGTTGGGGCTCCTACAATGAGCAGTTCTTC.

This clonotype appeared many times. The chain joins TRBV20-1 to TRBJ1-1, with no clear D. This CDR3 contains 13 residues. The V and J ends lost 3 bases and 2 bases respectively, with 10 bases between them. Germline assignment: CDR1 DFQATT and CDR2 SNEGSKA (reference sequence). Written as DNA, the CDR3 is TGCAGTGCTAGCACGTACGCAAACACTGAAGCTTTCTTT. Its translation: CSASTYANTEAFF.

This clonotype came up many times. The V call is TRBV20-1, the J call TRBJ2-1; D possibly corresponds to TRBD2 (6 bases). Germline V lookup: CDR1 DFQATT, CDR2 SNEGSKA (reference sequence). Trimming shortened V by 5 bases and J by 7 bases, and 12 bases separated the two germline ends. The CDR3 runs to 12 residues. The CDR3 nucleotides are TGCAGTGCTCCCGGGACTCCGAATGAGCAGTTCTTC. Translated, it gives CSAPGTPNEQFF.

In this sample, this clonotype turned up many times. The chain links TRBV6-6 to TRBJ1-5; 8 nucleotides agree with TRBD1. The CDR3 is made up of 13 amino acids. Germline CDR1 and CDR2: MNHNY and SVGAGI (reference sequence). V lost 6 bases, J lost 7 bases, and 5 bases stayed unmatched. CDR3 coding DNA: TGTGCCAGCAGCTGGACAGGGAGGCAGCCCCAGCATTTT. It is translated as CASSWTGRQPQHF.

This clonotype was counted ten times or more. The chain combines TRBV3-1 with TRBJ2-3; D is ambiguous. Germline V lookup: CDR1 LGHDT, CDR2 YNNKEL (reference sequence). V was pared by 1 base and J by 6 bases, with 2 bases between. The CDR3 length is 11 residues. The DNA of the CDR3 is TGTGCCAGCAGCCAAGCTGATACGCAGTATTTT. Translated: CASSQADTQYF.

Many counts were recorded for this clonotype. This chain joins TRBV5-1 and TRBJ1-6; 7 bases line up with TRBD1. The CDR3 spans 15 residues. With 3 bases clipped from V and 10 bases from J, the junction kept 10 bases outside the gene matches. Germline V lookup: CDR1 SGHRS, CDR2 YFSETQ. The CDR3 coding sequence is TGCGCCAGCAGCTCCATGGACAGGAGCGGATCACCCCTCCACTTT. It encodes CASSSMDRSGSPLHF.

This clonotype has ten or more counts. The chain is built from TRBV7-8 and TRBJ1-5, with D unclear. CDR3 length: 13 amino acids. V lost 2 bases to trimming and J lost 3 bases, with 5 bases between them. Germline CDR1 SGHVS, CDR2 FQNEAQ. In DNA, the CDR3 is TGTGCCAGCAGCTTAAAGAACAATCAGCCCCAGCATTTT. Encoded protein: CASSLKNNQPQHF.

This clonotype has a count of ten or more. This rearrangement joins TRBV28 to TRBJ2-5; TRBD2 aligns across 9 bases. The CDR3 covers 16 residues. Germline V gene lookup returns CDR1 MDHEN and CDR2 SYDVKM. V dropped 2 bases and J dropped 1; count of bases not matched to a gene: 5. The CDR3 protein is CASSLGGSGSQETQYF. As DNA, the CDR3 is TGTGCCAGCAGTTTAGGGGGTAGCGGGAGCCAAGAGACCCAGTACTTC. The whole variable domain, remainder taken from reference TRBV28 and TRBJ2-5, is DVKVTQSSRYLVKRTGEKVFLECVQDMDHENMFWYRQDPGLGLRLIYFSYDVKMKEKGDIPEGYSVSREKKERFSLILESASTNQTSMYLCASSLGGSGSQETQYFGPGTRLLVL.

This clonotype was found many times. In DNA, the CDR3 is TGTGCCAGCAGTGGGACTAGCGGGATTACAACCTACAATGAGCAGTTCTTC. Protein: CASSGTSGITTYNEQFF. The V and J genes are TRBV6-1 and TRBJ2-1; 12 nucleotides agree with TRBD2. Trimming cost V 4 bases and J 2 bases; bases outside gene matches: 6. The CDR3 is made up of 17 amino acids. The germline V gene has CDR1 MNHNS and CDR2 SASEGT.

This clonotype appeared many times. This chain connects TRBV7-2 to TRBJ1-1, with D tentatively TRBD1 (5 bases). Trimming took 1 base from V and 1 from J, leaving 13 bases between them. The CDR3 runs 16 residues. Germline V gives CDR1 SGHTA, CDR2 FQGNSA. As DNA, the CDR3 is TGTGCCAGCAGCTTAGAGGACACAGCTACGAACACTGAAGCTTTCTTT. Translated: CASSLEDTATNTEAFF.

This clonotype was observed at least ten times. This chain connects TRBV5-1 to TRBJ2-5, with D perhaps matching TRBD1 (5 bases). V was cut by 4 bases and J by 5 bases, with 15 bases left in between. The CDR3 has 14 amino acids. Germline values: CDR1 SGHRS, CDR2 YFSETQ. The CDR3 DNA reads as TGCGCCAGCAGCCTCTCCCAGGGATCCGAGACCCAGTACTTC. Protein sequence: CASSLSQGSETQYF.

This clonotype has at least ten counts. The chain couples TRBV20-1 to TRBJ1-2; D might be TRBD1 (6 bases). V lost 5 bases and J lost 7, with 32 bases in between. The CDR3 has 18 residues. CDR1 is DFQATT, CDR2 SNEGSKA, per germline (reference sequence). CDR3 sequence reads: CSAVPKARGGLLERGYTF. The CDR3 DNA reads as TGCAGTGCTGTCCCTAAAGCTCGAGGGGGGCTCCTAGAGCGTGGCTACACCTTC.

This clonotype was observed many times. The chain recombines TRBV29-1 with TRBJ1-2; a possible D gene is TRBD1 (5 bases). The CDR3 spans 14 residues. Germline V gene data show CDR1 as SQVTM and CDR2 as ANQGSEA. Trimming removed 0 bases at V and 7 bases at J, with 15 bases between. Here the CDR3 reads CSVEDGSGTSGYTF. The CDR3 DNA reads as TGCAGCGTTGAAGACGGATCAGGGACCTCTGGCTACACCTTC. Full variable domain (outside the CDR3, taken from reference TRBV29-1 and TRBJ1-2): SAVISQKPSRDICQRGTSLTIQCQVDSQVTMMFWYRQQPGQSLTLIATANQGSEATYESGFVIDKFPISRPNLTFSTLTVSNMSPEDSSIYLCSVEDGSGTSGYTFGSGTRLTVV.

This clonotype was detected ten times or more. The chain employs TRBV5-1 and TRBJ2-7; TRBD1 matches 9 bases. Unmatched junction bases numbered 4, after V lost 5 bases and J lost 1 base. The CDR3 has 14 amino acids. Per germline, CDR1 SGHRS and CDR2 YFSETQ. This chain's CDR3 is CASSPGTGSYEQYV. CDR3 bases: TGCGCCAGCAGTCCCGGGACAGGGTCCTACGAGCAGTACGTC.

This clonotype showed up many times. Written as DNA, the CDR3 is TGCAGTGCTAGAGTGGCGGACAATGAGCAGTTCTTC. Translating it yields CSARVADNEQFF. This rearrangement joins TRBV20-1 to TRBJ2-1; D is undetermined. V was pared by 1 base and J by 5 bases, with 6 bases between. The CDR3 is 12 amino acids. Germline V gene data show CDR1 as DFQATT and CDR2 as SNEGSKA (reference sequence).

This clonotype was counted at least ten times. This sequence joins TRBV7-2 and TRBJ2-1; TRBD2 aligns across 10 bases. This CDR3 comprises 16 residues. V lost 5 bases, J lost 0 bases, and 4 bases stayed unmatched. Germline V CDR1 and CDR2: SGHTA, FQGNSA. DNA for the CDR3: TGTGCCAGCAGCCTCCGGACTAGCGGCTCCTACAATGAGCAGTTCTTC. Protein sequence: CASSLRTSGSYNEQFF.

This clonotype was counted many times. The rearrangement uses TRBV6-1 and TRBJ2-7; 7 bases match TRBD1. CDR3 size: 14 residues. Trimming cost V 5 bases and J 0 bases; bases outside gene matches: 4. Germline CDR1 is MNHNS and CDR2 is SASEGT. CDR3 nucleotide sequence: TGTGCCAGCAGTCAGGACAGGAGCTCCTACGAGCAGTACGTC. It codes for CASSQDRSSYEQYV.

There are many counts of this clonotype. The CDR3, as DNA: TGTGCCAGCGGGACTAGCGGGAGTATAGATACGCAGTATTTT. Its translation: CASGTSGSIDTQYF. J is TRBJ2-3 and V is TRBV6-1; 14 bases are shared with TRBD2. Looked up from germline, CDR1 is MNHNS and CDR2 is SASEGT. The trim removed 8 bases at V and 5 bases at J, leaving 3 bases unmatched. This CDR3 region has 14 residues.

There are many counts of this clonotype. This chain connects TRBV20-1 to TRBJ2-7; D is undetermined. V lost 0 bases, J lost 1 base, and 13 bases lay in between. Germline CDR1 and CDR2: DFQATT and SNEGSKA (reference sequence). The CDR3 loop spans 15 amino acids. This CDR3 is CSARDFKTSSYEQYF. As DNA, the CDR3 is TGCAGTGCTAGAGATTTCAAAACATCTTCCTACGAGCAGTACTTC.